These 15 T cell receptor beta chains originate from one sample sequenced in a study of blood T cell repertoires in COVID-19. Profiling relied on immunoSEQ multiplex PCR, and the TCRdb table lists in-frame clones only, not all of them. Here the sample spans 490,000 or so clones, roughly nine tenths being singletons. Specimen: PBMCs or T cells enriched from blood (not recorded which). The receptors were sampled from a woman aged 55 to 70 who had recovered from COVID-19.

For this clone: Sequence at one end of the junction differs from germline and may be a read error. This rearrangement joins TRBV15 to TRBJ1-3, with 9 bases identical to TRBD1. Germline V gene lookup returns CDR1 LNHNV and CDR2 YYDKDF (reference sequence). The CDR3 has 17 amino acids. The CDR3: CATSREPGQGVGNTIYF. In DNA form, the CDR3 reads TGTGCCACCAGCCGAGAGCCGGGACAGGGAGTTGGAAACACCATATATTTT.

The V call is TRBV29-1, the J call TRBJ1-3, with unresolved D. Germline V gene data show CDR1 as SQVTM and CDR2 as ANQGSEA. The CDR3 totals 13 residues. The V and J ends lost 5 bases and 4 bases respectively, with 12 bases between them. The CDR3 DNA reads TGCAGCGTTAGTGATCGAGCCGGAAACACCATATATTTT. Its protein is CSVSDRAGNTIYF.

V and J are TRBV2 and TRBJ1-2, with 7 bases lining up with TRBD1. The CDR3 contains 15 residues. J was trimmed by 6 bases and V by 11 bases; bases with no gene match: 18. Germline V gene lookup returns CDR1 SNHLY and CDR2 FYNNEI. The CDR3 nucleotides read TGTGCCTGCCGGGACAGCTCGTATATGGTGAATGGCTACACCTTC. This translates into CACRDSSYMVNGYTF.

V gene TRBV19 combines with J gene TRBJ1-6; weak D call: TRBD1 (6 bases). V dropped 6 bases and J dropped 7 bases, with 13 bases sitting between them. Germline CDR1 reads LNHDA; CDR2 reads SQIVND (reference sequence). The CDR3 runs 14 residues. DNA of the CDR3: TGTGCCAGTAGCCGGACAGAATACAATTCACCCCTCCACTTT. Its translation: CASSRTEYNSPLHF.

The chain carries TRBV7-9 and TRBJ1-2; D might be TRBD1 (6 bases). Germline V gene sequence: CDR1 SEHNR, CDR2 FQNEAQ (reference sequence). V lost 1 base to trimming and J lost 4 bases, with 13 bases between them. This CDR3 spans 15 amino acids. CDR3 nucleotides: TGTGCCAGCAGCTTAGTAATACAGGGCGGCTATGGCTACACCTTC. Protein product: CASSLVIQGGYGYTF.

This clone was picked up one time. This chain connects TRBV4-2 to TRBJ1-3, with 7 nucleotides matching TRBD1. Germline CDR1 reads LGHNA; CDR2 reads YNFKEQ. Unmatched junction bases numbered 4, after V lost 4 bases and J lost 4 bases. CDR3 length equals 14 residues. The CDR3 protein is CASSRQGIGNTIYF. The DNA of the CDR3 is TGTGCCAGCAGCCGACAGGGAATAGGAAACACCATATATTTT.

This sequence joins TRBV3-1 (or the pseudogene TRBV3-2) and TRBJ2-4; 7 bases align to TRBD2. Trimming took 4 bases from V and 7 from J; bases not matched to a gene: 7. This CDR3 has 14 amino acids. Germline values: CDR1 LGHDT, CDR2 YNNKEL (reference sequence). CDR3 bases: TGTGCCAGCAGCCTTATCGGGGGGTCGAACATTCAGTACTTC. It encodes CASSLIGGSNIQYF.

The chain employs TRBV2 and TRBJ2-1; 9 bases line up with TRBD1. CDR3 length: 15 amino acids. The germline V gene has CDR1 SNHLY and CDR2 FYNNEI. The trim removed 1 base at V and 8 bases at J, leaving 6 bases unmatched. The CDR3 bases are TGTGCCAGCAGTGAAGACAGGGGGCCGTCCGATGAGCAGTTCTTC. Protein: CASSEDRGPSDEQFF. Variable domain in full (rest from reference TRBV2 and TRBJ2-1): EPEVTQTPSHQVTQMGQEVILRCVPISNHLYFYWYRQILGQKVEFLVSFYNNEISEKSEIFDDQFSVERPDGSNFTLKIRSTKLEDSAMYFCASSEDRGPSDEQFFGPGTRLTVL.

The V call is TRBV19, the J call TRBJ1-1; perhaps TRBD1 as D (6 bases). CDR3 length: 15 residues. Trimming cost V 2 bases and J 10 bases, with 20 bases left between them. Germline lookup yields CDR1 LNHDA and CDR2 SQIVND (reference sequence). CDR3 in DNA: TGTGCCAGTAGTATACCCGAGGGACAACCCCGTCGAGCTTTCTTT. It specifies CASSIPEGQPRRAFF.

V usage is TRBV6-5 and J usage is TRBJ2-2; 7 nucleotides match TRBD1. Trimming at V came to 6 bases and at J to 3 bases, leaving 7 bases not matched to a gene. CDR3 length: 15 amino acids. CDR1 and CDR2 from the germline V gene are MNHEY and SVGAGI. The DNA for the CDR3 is TGTGCCAGCAGCCGGGACAGCTATTACACCGGGGAGCTGTTTTTT. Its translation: CASSRDSYYTGELFF.

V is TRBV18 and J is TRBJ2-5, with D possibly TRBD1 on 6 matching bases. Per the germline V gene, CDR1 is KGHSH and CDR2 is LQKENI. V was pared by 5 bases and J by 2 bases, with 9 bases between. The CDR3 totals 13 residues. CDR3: CASSKGHQETQYF. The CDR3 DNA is TGTGCCAGCTCAAAGGGACATCAAGAGACCCAGTACTTC.

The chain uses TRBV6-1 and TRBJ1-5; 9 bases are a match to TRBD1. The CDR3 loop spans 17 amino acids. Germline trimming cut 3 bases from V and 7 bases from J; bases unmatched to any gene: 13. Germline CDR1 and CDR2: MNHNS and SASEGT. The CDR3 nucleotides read TGTGCCAGCAGTGAGGGAGGGAACAGGGGGCCGGGGCAGCCCCAGCATTTT. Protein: CASSEGGNRGPGQPQHF.

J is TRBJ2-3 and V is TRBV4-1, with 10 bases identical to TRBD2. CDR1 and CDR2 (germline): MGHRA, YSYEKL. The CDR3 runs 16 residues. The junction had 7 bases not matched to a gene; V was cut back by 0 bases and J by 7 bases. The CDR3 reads CASSQEVILAGNTQYF. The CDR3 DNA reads TGCGCCAGCAGCCAAGAGGTTATACTAGCGGGGAATACGCAGTATTTT.

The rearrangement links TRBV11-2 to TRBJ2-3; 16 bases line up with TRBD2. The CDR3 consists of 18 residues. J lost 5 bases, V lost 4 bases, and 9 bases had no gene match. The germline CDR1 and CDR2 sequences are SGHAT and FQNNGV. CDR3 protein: CASSSGLAGGPRRDTQYF. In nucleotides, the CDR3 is TGTGCCAGCAGCTCGGGACTAGCGGGGGGGCCTCGGAGAGATACGCAGTATTTT.

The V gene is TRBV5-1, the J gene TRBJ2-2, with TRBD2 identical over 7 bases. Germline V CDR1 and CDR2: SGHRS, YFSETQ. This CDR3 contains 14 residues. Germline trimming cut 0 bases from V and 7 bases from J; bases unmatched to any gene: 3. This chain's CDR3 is CASSLAQRDGELFF. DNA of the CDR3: TGCGCCAGCAGCTTGGCCCAGCGGGACGGGGAGCTGTTTTTT. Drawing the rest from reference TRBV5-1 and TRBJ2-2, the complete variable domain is KAGVTQTPRYLIKTRGQQVTLSCSPISGHRSVSWYQQTPGQGLQFLFEYFSETQRNKGNFPGRFSGRQFSNSRSEMNVSTLELGDSALYLCASSLAQRDGELFFGEGSRLTVL.